Shown below are 19 T cell receptor beta chains from a single sample sequenced in a study of T cell clones after liver transplantation. Method: immunoSEQ multiplex PCR; TCRdb's copy keeps in-frame clones and lacks some. This sample yields 6,000 to 6,500 clones, of which about 85% are seen a single time; just over 35% belongs to the top ten. The source material was CD8+ T cells from blood, sampled before liver transplant. The receptors were gathered from a human donor who received a liver transplant.

The chain combines TRBV7-2 with TRBJ2-3; D not resolved. CDR3 length: 11 residues. In germline, CDR1 is SGHTA, CDR2 FQGNSA. The ends were cut back, 5 bases at V and 2 bases at J, with 2 bases in the middle. The CDR3 region has the DNA TGTGCCAGCAGCACCACAGATACGCAGTATTTT. Its protein product is CASSTTDTQYF. The variable domain in full, completed from reference TRBV7-2 and TRBJ2-3, reads GAGVSQSPSNKVTEKGKDVELRCDPISGHTALYWYRQSLGQGLEFLIYFQGNSAPDKSGLPSDRFSAERTGGSVSTLTIQRTQQEDSAVYLCASSTTDTQYFGPGTRLTVL.

This clone has just a few counts. In nucleotides, the CDR3 is TGTGCCAGCAGCCAAGACGAAGGGGGCGAGCAGTACTTC. It encodes CASSQDEGGEQYF. This chain connects TRBV4-2 to TRBJ2-7; weak D call: TRBD1 (6 bases). V was shortened by 0 bases and J by 6 bases, with 9 bases between the two germline ends. This CDR3 is built from 13 residues. CDR1 and CDR2 (germline): LGHNA, YNFKEQ.

The chain recombines TRBV7-9 with TRBJ2-1; 16 nucleotides match TRBD2. The V gene's germline CDR1 is SEHNR and CDR2 FQNEAQ (reference sequence). The length of the CDR3 is 16 residues. With V trimmed by 5 bases and J by 9 bases, 7 bases remained unmatched. Written as DNA, the CDR3 is TGTGCCAGCAGCCCCGGGACTAGCGGGGGGGCCAGTGAGCAGTTCTTC. This translates into CASSPGTSGGASEQFF.

The gene calls are TRBV7-3 and TRBJ2-3, with TRBD2 matching 11 bases. V shed 5 bases, J shed 0 bases, and the junction held 10 bases outside the gene matches. The CDR3 runs 18 residues. Looked up from germline, CDR1 is SGHTA and CDR2 is FQGTGA. In nucleotides, the CDR3 is TGTGCCAGCAGCCTGAGTAGGGGACTAGCGGCTAGCACAGATACGCAGTATTTT. Translating it yields CASSLSRGLAASTDTQYF. The whole variable domain, remainder taken from reference TRBV7-3 and TRBJ2-3, is GAGVSQTPSNKVTEKGKYVELRCDPISGHTALYWYRQSLGQGPEFLIYFQGTGAADDSGLPNDRFFAVRPEGSVSTLKIQRTERGDSAVYLCASSLSRGLAASTDTQYFGPGTRLTVL.

The rearrangement links TRBV7-9 to TRBJ2-4, with TRBD2 identical over 7 bases. The CDR3 contains 16 residues. Trimming cost V 1 base and J 5 bases; bases outside gene matches: 8. Germline V gene data show CDR1 as SEHNR and CDR2 as FQNEAQ (reference sequence). Here the CDR3 DNA reads TGTGCCAGCAGCTTAGGAGGTCGGGAGGAGGAAAACATTCAGTACTTC. It is translated as CASSLGGREEENIQYF. The full variable domain, completed using reference TRBV7-9 and TRBJ2-4, is DTGVSQNPRHKITKRGQNVTFRCDPISEHNRLYWYRQTLGQGPEFLTYFQNEAQLEKSRLLSDRFSAERPKGSFSTLEIQRTEQGDSAMYLCASSLGGREEENIQYFGAGTRLSVL.

The gene calls are TRBV4-1 and TRBJ1-5; no clear D gene. The CDR3 is 14 amino acids. CDR1 is MGHRA, CDR2 YSYEKL, per germline. V was trimmed by 4 bases and J by 2 bases, leaving 9 bases between them. CDR3 loop: CASSPGSGNQPQHF. The DNA of the CDR3 is TGCGCCAGCAGCCCAGGTTCGGGCAATCAGCCCCAGCATTTT.

Judged by abundance, this clone is large. The chain uses TRBV7-2 and TRBJ2-3, with TRBD2 matching 11 bases. The CDR3 is 18 residues long. CDR1 SGHTA and CDR2 FQGNSA come from the germline V gene. J was trimmed by 0 bases and V by 5 bases; bases with no gene match: 10. The CDR3 region is CASSLSRGLAASTDTQYF. The CDR3 DNA follows: TGTGCCAGCAGCCTGAGTAGGGGACTAGCGGCTAGCACAGATACGCAGTATTTT. Combining the CDR3 with reference TRBV7-2 and TRBJ2-3 gives the whole variable domain GAGVSQSPSNKVTEKGKDVELRCDPISGHTALYWYRQSLGQGLEFLIYFQGNSAPDKSGLPSDRFSAERTGGSVSTLTIQRTQQEDSAVYLCASSLSRGLAASTDTQYFGPGTRLTVL.

The rearrangement links TRBV7-9 to TRBJ2-4, with D unclear. The CDR3 runs 13 residues. V gave up 5 bases and J gave up 1 base, with 6 bases separating them. Germline V gene sequence: CDR1 SEHNR, CDR2 FQNEAQ (reference sequence). CDR3 DNA: TGTGCCAGCAGCCCCCCGGCCAAAAACATTCAGTACTTC. Translation gives CASSPPAKNIQYF.

CDR3 bases: TGTGCCAGCAGTTCCCCCCGTACTGGGGCCAACGTCCTGACTTTC. As protein: CASSSPRTGANVLTF. V gene TRBV28 combines with J gene TRBJ2-6; D unclear. The CDR3 is 15 residues long. Trimming took 4 bases from V and 2 from J, leaving 9 bases between them. The V gene's germline CDR1 is MDHEN and CDR2 SYDVKM. The entire variable domain, with the rest obtained from reference TRBV28 and TRBJ2-6, is as follows: DVKVTQSSRYLVKRTGEKVFLECVQDMDHENMFWYRQDPGLGLRLIYFSYDVKMKEKGDIPEGYSVSREKKERFSLILESASTNQTSMYLCASSSPRTGANVLTFGAGSRLTVL.

The rearrangement joins TRBV5-4 to TRBJ2-7; weak D call: TRBD2 (7 bases). Germline CDR1 and CDR2: SGHNT and YYREEE (reference sequence). V was shortened by 1 base and J by 2 bases, with 10 bases between the two germline ends. CDR3 length equals 14 residues. CDR3 coding DNA: TGTGCCAGCAGCTTGCGGGGGGCCGCCTACGAGCAGTACTTC. Translation: CASSLRGAAYEQYF.

Of note for this clone: This CDR3 is also generated by other DNA sequences in the sample. J is TRBJ2-7 and V is TRBV5-4, with D possibly called TRBD1 or TRBD2 (5 bases each). CDR3 length equals 14 residues. Germline CDR1 is SGHNT and CDR2 is YYREEE (reference sequence). Trimming shortened V by 9 bases and J by 3 bases, and 19 bases separated the two germline ends. The CDR3 nucleotides are TGTGCCACCGCCACCGGGACGGAATACTACGAGCAGTACTTC. Its protein product is CATATGTEYYEQYF. Supplemented by reference TRBV5-4 and TRBJ2-7, the full variable domain reads ETGVTQSPTHLIKTRGQQVTLRCSSQSGHNTVSWYQQALGQGPQFIFQYYREEENGRGNFPPRFSGLQFPNYSSELNVNALELDDSALYLCATATGTEYYEQYFGPGTRLTVT.

The CDR3 region is CASSPGQYQATDIQYF. The CDR3 DNA reads as TGTGCCAGCAGCCCGGGACAGTATCAAGCAACGGACATTCAGTACTTC. The chain joins TRBV7-9 to TRBJ2-4; 7 bases match TRBD1. CDR1 and CDR2 (germline): SEHNR, FQNEAQ (reference sequence). This CDR3 spans 16 amino acids. J gave up 8 bases and V 5 bases, and 15 bases lay outside the gene matches. Drawing the rest from reference TRBV7-9 and TRBJ2-4, the complete variable domain is DTGVSQNPRHKITKRGQNVTFRCDPISEHNRLYWYRQTLGQGPEFLTYFQNEAQLEKSRLLSDRFSAERPKGSFSTLEIQRTEQGDSAMYLCASSPGQYQATDIQYFGAGTRLSVL.

The chain employs TRBV9 and TRBJ1-2; D possibly corresponds to TRBD1 (5 bases). Germline CDR1 is SGDLS and CDR2 is YYNGEE. The CDR3 has 17 amino acids. The V end was cut by 4 bases, the J end by 9 bases, with 28 bases between. The DNA for the CDR3 is TGTGCCAGCAGCCCAGTAGGAACCGGGACGGCTCTTAGGAGCTACACCTTC. Translated, it gives CASSPVGTGTALRSYTF. Complete variable domain (other parts from reference TRBV9 and TRBJ1-2): DSGVTQTPKHLITATGQRVTLRCSPRSGDLSVYWYQQSLDQGLQFLIQYYNGEERAKGNILERFSAQQFPDLHSELNLSSLELGDSALYFCASSPVGTGTALRSYTFGSGTRLTVV.

This chain joins TRBV5-4 and TRBJ1-4, with 9 bases identical to TRBD1. The germline V gene has CDR1 SGHNT and CDR2 YYREEE (reference sequence). The CDR3 has 14 amino acids. V lost 2 bases and J lost 8; bases outside the gene matches: 4. The CDR3 region is CASSLQGAQEKLFF. CDR3 nucleotide sequence: TGTGCCAGCAGCTTACAGGGGGCGCAGGAAAAACTGTTTTTT.

The chain uses TRBV13 and TRBJ1-2, with D perhaps TRBD1 (5 bases). Germline V CDR1 and CDR2: PRHDT, FYEKMQ (reference sequence). The CDR3 extends over 15 amino acids. The V end lost 4 bases, the J end lost 2 bases, and 14 bases lay between the germline ends. The CDR3 protein is CASSSRDLGNYGYTF. For the CDR3, the DNA is TGTGCCAGCAGCTCCCGGGACCTGGGCAACTATGGCTACACCTTC. The whole variable domain, filled in from reference TRBV13 and TRBJ1-2, reads AAGVIQSPRHLIKEKRETATLKCYPIPRHDTVYWYQQGPGQDPQFLISFYEKMQSDKGSIPDRFSAQQFSDYHSELNMSSLELGDSALYFCASSSRDLGNYGYTFGSGTRLTVV.

The V gene is TRBV11-2, the J gene TRBJ2-1; 8 bases align to TRBD2. The CDR3 is made up of 15 amino acids. The ends lost 5 bases at V and 6 bases at J; junction bases unmatched: 9. Germline V CDR1 and CDR2: SGHAT, FQNNGV. CDR3 sequence (DNA): TGTGCCAGCAGCCCCACGGGACTAGGAGTCAATGAGCAGTTCTTC. It codes for CASSPTGLGVNEQFF.

This clone appeared a single time. The chain joins TRBV9 to TRBJ2-2, with D perhaps given as TRBD1 or TRBD2 (5 bases each). The V gene lost 2 bases and the J gene lost 2 bases, with 10 bases spanning the gap. Germline V gives CDR1 SGDLS, CDR2 YYNGEE. There are 15 residues in the CDR3. The chain's CDR3 is CASSVDSGNTGELFF. CDR3 in DNA: TGTGCCAGCAGCGTCGACAGCGGCAACACCGGGGAGCTGTTTTTT. Supplemented by reference TRBV9 and TRBJ2-2, the full variable domain reads DSGVTQTPKHLITATGQRVTLRCSPRSGDLSVYWYQQSLDQGLQFLIQYYNGEERAKGNILERFSAQQFPDLHSELNLSSLELGDSALYFCASSVDSGNTGELFFGEGSRLTVL.

This clone was observed once. J is TRBJ2-7 and V is TRBV6-1; 8 nucleotides match TRBD1. The CDR3 runs 14 residues. V lost 6 bases to trimming and J lost 0 bases; unmatched junction nucleotides: 4. Germline assignment: CDR1 MNHNS and CDR2 SASEGT. The DNA of the CDR3 is TGTGCCAGCAGCCCCGGACAGGGCTCCTACGAGCAGTACTTC. It encodes CASSPGQGSYEQYF.

With respect to this clone: This CDR3 is also generated by other DNA sequences in the sample. CDR3 protein: CASSRSSYNEQFF. Written as DNA, the CDR3 is TGTGCCAGCAGTAGGTCCTCCTACAATGAGCAGTTCTTC. The chain combines TRBV7-3 with TRBJ2-1; the D is unclear. The germline V gene has CDR1 SGHTA and CDR2 FQGTGA. The CDR3 spans 13 residues. The V and J ends lost 6 bases and 0 bases respectively, with 6 bases between them.